This T cell receptor beta chain was observed in a study of blood T cell repertoires in COVID-19 (dated by TCRdb to 2020 to 2022). Describing the broader study: Collaborator samples came from the United States, Italy and Spain and covered acute and convalescent phases of COVID-19. The material from the prospective study consisted of cDNA or gDNA derived from T cells, B-cell-depleted T cells, or PBMCs. Subjects who had been exposed to COVID-19, were actively infected with it, or had recovered from it provided the deeply sampled blood TCRbeta repertoires that made up the dataset. The repertoires were released in a freely available public database intended as a resource for research on the immune response to SARS-CoV-2. The samples were drawn from two sources: the first 160 participants of the ongoing ImmuneRACE study, and fewer than 1,500 subjects contributed by 6 global collaborators. A de-identified subject ID, COVID-19 status, age in years and sex were almost always included in the sample metadata. Where available, HLA class I and class II types were taken from metadata supplied by the sample provider and were not determined by assay-based typing.

On the study overall, not on this receptor specifically: The amount of clinical and demographic metadata varied by source and participant and was provided uncurated.

Each collaborating institution followed its own protocols to collect whole blood in K2EDTA tubes. Collaborator samples were shipped for TCRbeta analysis as frozen whole blood, isolated PBMCs, or DNA extracted from either sample type. Concerning this clone itself: Its cognate antigen has yet to be identified. The sample holds no much larger clone one base away, and base qualities are not on file.

CDR1 and CDR2, per the germline V gene (reference sequence), are MNHNY and SVGAGI. Inclusive of the bounding cysteine and phenylalanine, the CDR3 is 16 residues long. Left in the record is the CDR3 DNA by itself, 48 bases read in frame from the first base. V and J are truncated by 6 bases and 2 bases respectively, leaving an intervening sequence of 19 bases. TCRbeta CDR3 regions were amplified from genomic DNA by means of the immunoSEQ Assay, a bias-controlled multiplex PCR. In the original analysis: Within the assay, amplification of reference gene primers was used to estimate how many nucleated cells each sample contained. To quantify the absolute abundance of each unique TCRbeta CDR3 rearrangement, sequence reads were collapsed and filtered. For each sample, productive Simpson clonality was calculated as the square root of Simpson's diversity index across productive rearrangements. Held by TCRdb, this immuneACCESS table contains in-frame sequences only and omits some clones. Under half of the omission traces to an unresolved V gene where checked; the cause of the rest is unknown. The V and J calls and clone size come from that table; D and trimming were worked out from the DNA. Within this sample are tens of thousands of clones, with 75% to 85% of them counted one time only. The leading ten clones occupy approximately 9.1% of the sample.

The chain is assembled from TRBV6-6 and TRBJ1-1, with an unclear D gene assignment. This TCR was sampled from a human donor in a cohort sampled during active COVID-19. Sequenced material: peripheral blood. The CDR3 in this case is CASRSPGETSNTEAFF. The DNA reads as follows: TGTGCCAGCAGAAGCCCCGGAGAAACATCTAACACTGAAGCTTTCTTT.